These 21 T cell receptor beta chains came from one sample sequenced in a study of post-analysis software for immune sequencing data. The study's findings and limits: There were five TRBV segments more frequent in patients than controls, and TRBV5-6, TRBV5-1 and TRBV20-1 were among them.

Prepared libraries of TCR beta cDNA carried unique molecular identifiers. In TCRdb, the PCR reads were re-called with MiXCR into one record per CDR3 protein. Altogether hundreds of thousands of distinct CDR3 sequences are present, 25% to 30% being singletons, with the ten largest covering about 0.5%. The antigens these receptors bind are not known. Sequencing was carried out using blood. The receptors come from a girl aged 5-17 years with multiple sclerosis.

The V and J genes are TRBV7-9 and TRBJ1-2, with D hard to call. V lost 5 bases and J 2 bases, leaving 12 bases between the germline ends. From germline, CDR1 is SEHNR and CDR2 FQNEAQ (reference sequence). The CDR3 runs 14 residues. CDR3 region: CASSEKVGNYGYTF. The CDR3 coding sequence is TGTGCCAGCAGCGAGAAAGTAGGGAACTATGGCTACACCTTC.

The chain has TRBV4-2 and TRBJ2-1; 11 bases are shared with TRBD2. This CDR3 spans 17 amino acids. V was clipped by 1 base and J by 2 bases; unmatched bases: 4. Germline loops: CDR1 LGHNA, CDR2 YNFKEQ. DNA of the CDR3: TGTGCCAGCAGCCAAGCCGCGACTAGCGGGGCCTACAATGAGCAGTTCTTC. Amino acid sequence: CASSQAATSGAYNEQFF.

This clonotype was counted only a few times. This chain links TRBV10-3 with TRBJ2-5, with 8 bases fitting TRBD2. With 2 bases clipped from V and 5 bases from J, the junction kept 4 bases outside the gene matches. The CDR3 runs to 14 residues. CDR1 ENHRY and CDR2 SYGVKD come from the germline V gene. As DNA, the CDR3 is TGTGCCATCAGTGAGCGGGGACTAGTCGAGACCCAGTACTTC. Amino acids: CAISERGLVETQYF.

This clonotype turned up a few times. The V gene is TRBV12-3 or TRBV12-4, the J gene TRBJ2-1; D gene unclear. The CDR3 is 13 amino acids. Trimming pared 2 bases from V and 9 bases from J, leaving 11 bases between. CDR3 region: CASSLNLFGEQFF. CDR3 DNA: TGTGCCAGCAGTTTAAATTTGTTTGGTGAGCAGTTCTTC.

This clonotype was recorded a few times. The chain combines TRBV28 with TRBJ1-2, with 7 bases fitting TRBD1. The CDR3 contains 14 residues. The germline CDR1 and CDR2 sequences are MDHEN and SYDVKM. Trimming took 1 base from V and 6 from J; bases not matched to a gene: 5. The CDR3 nucleotides are TGTGCCAGCAGTTTATTGGGACAGATGGATGGCTACACCTTC. Translation gives CASSLLGQMDGYTF.

The chain uses TRBV7-2 and TRBJ2-2, with D possibly being TRBD2 (5 bases). The germline gives CDR1 SGHTA, CDR2 FQGNSA. With 5 bases removed from V and 7 bases from J, the gap between germline ends came to 20 bases. The CDR3 loop spans 16 amino acids. The CDR3 DNA is TGTGCCAGCAGCCAAGACCCTCTCAGGAGGAGCGGGGAGCTGTTTTTT. Protein product: CASSQDPLRRSGELFF.

This chain joins TRBV18 and TRBJ2-7, with a weak D call TRBD2 (5 bases). V was shortened by 2 bases and J by 9 bases, with 23 bases between the two germline ends. Germline V lookup: CDR1 KGHSH, CDR2 LQKENI. The CDR3 totals 16 residues. The CDR3 DNA reads as TGTGCCAGCTCACCAATGTCACAGACGGGCGTTCGGGGGCAGTACTTC. Translation: CASSPMSQTGVRGQYF.

The CDR3 loop is CASSARPPRTEAFF. The CDR3 DNA reads TGTGCCAGCAGTGCCCGGCCCCCGCGCACTGAAGCTTTCTTT. The chain couples TRBV27 to TRBJ1-1, with D hard to call. The CDR3 runs to 14 residues. Germline V gene sequence: CDR1 MNHEY, CDR2 SMNVEV (reference sequence). V lost 5 bases, J lost 4 bases, and 14 bases lay in between.

The chain carries TRBV12-3 or TRBV12-4 and TRBJ1-2, with TRBD1 identical over 7 bases. V lost 7 bases, J lost 8 bases, and 13 bases stayed unmatched. This CDR3 is built from 14 residues. The CDR3 here is CASTLTGIRIGYTF. The CDR3 coding sequence is TGTGCCAGCACCTTGACAGGGATTCGTATAGGCTACACCTTC.

The V and J genes are TRBV7-2 and TRBJ2-3; no definite D call. V dropped 2 bases and J dropped 8 bases, with 14 bases sitting between them. Germline assignment: CDR1 SGHTA and CDR2 FQGNSA. The CDR3 totals 14 residues. CDR3 DNA sequence: TGTGCCAGCAGCTTAAGCCCCCTTGTGGTTACGCAGTATTTT. Its translation is CASSLSPLVVTQYF.

The chain is built from TRBV6-5 and TRBJ1-1; D gene ambiguous. Germline CDR1 is MNHEY and CDR2 is SVGAGI. V was shortened by 3 bases and J by 5 bases, with 13 bases between the two germline ends. The CDR3 runs to 14 residues. The chain's CDR3 is CASSYVVGETEAFF. The DNA for the CDR3 is TGTGCCAGCAGTTATGTGGTCGGGGAAACTGAAGCTTTCTTT.

The chain carries TRBV10-3 and TRBJ1-1; TRBD1 might be the D (5 bases). The CDR3 sequence is 14 residues long. Germline CDR1 and CDR2: ENHRY and SYGVKD. V lost 6 bases and J lost 3, with 14 bases in between. CDR3 protein: CAIRGTAVDTEAFF. CDR3 nucleotide sequence: TGTGCCATCAGGGGGACCGCCGTTGACACTGAAGCTTTCTTT.

In this sample, this clonotype turned up a few times. This chain uses TRBV14 with TRBJ2-7; 14 bases map to TRBD2. V gave up 4 bases and J gave up 5 bases; unmatched junction bases: 10. CDR1 SGHDN and CDR2 FVKESK come from the germline V gene. There are 17 residues in the CDR3. This chain's CDR3 is CASSRRLAGGPSDEQYF. The CDR3 DNA reads TGTGCCAGCAGCCGCCGACTAGCGGGAGGGCCGTCCGACGAGCAGTACTTC.

This chain connects TRBV5-1 to TRBJ1-4, with D perhaps TRBD1 (6 bases). Trimming left V 1 base short and J 2 bases short, with 15 bases between. Germline V gene data show CDR1 as SGHRS and CDR2 as YFSETQ. The CDR3 runs 17 residues. The CDR3 DNA follows: TGCGCCAGCAGCTTGAAGGGGGTCGGTTACACTAATGAAAAACTGTTTTTT. Protein sequence: CASSLKGVGYTNEKLFF.

J is TRBJ2-3 and V is TRBV20-1, with 8 positions matching TRBD1. Germline CDR1 reads DFQATT; CDR2 reads SNEGSKA (reference sequence). The V and J ends lost 5 bases and 6 bases, in that order; junction bases with no gene match: 7. This CDR3 is 13 amino acids long. The CDR3 nucleotides are TGCAGTGCTCTTAGACAGGGGACGGATACGCAGTATTTT. Amino acids: CSALRQGTDTQYF.

The count of this clonotype is one. This chain links TRBV7-2 with TRBJ2-2; 8 nucleotides match TRBD1. CDR3 length equals 15 residues. Germline-derived CDR1 and CDR2 are SGHTA and FQGNSA. V was pared by 1 base and J by 7 bases, with 5 bases of the junction left unmatched. CDR3 loop: CASSLGTGYDGELFF. CDR3 in DNA: TGTGCCAGCAGCTTAGGGACAGGGTATGACGGGGAGCTGTTTTTT.

The V and J genes are TRBV20-1 and TRBJ2-5, with TRBD2 matching over 8 bases. The J call may be incorrect, as the DNA end agrees better with TRBJ2-7. The V gene's germline CDR1 is DFQATT and CDR2 SNEGSKA (reference sequence). The CDR3 is 17 amino acids. The CDR3, as DNA: TGCAGTGCTAGAGGCGAACCGGGACTAGAGGGTGCGTACGAGCAGTACTTC. This encodes CSARGEPGLEGAYEQYF.

This clonotype appeared a few times. The rearrangement links TRBV29-1 to TRBJ2-3; 9 bases match TRBD2. This CDR3 has 15 residues. Unmatched junction bases numbered 7, after V lost 3 bases and J lost 3 bases. Germline V gene data show CDR1 as SQVTM and CDR2 as ANQGSEA. For the CDR3, the DNA is TGCAGCGTTGAGATCCCTAGCGGGGTGACAGATACGCAGTATTTT. Its translation: CSVEIPSGVTDTQYF.

The V call is TRBV20-1, the J call TRBJ1-1; 9 bases line up with TRBD1. CDR3 size: 17 residues. V dropped 1 base and J dropped 4; count of bases not matched to a gene: 13. Germline assignment: CDR1 DFQATT and CDR2 SNEGSKA (reference sequence). CDR3: CSARASPGQGLITEAFF. CDR3 DNA sequence: TGCAGTGCTAGAGCTTCTCCGGGACAGGGTTTAATCACTGAAGCTTTCTTT.

The chain couples TRBV20-1 to TRBJ2-3; TRBD1 matches at 8 bases. The CDR3 totals 16 residues. V was clipped by 4 bases and J by 2 bases; unmatched bases: 11. Germline loops: CDR1 DFQATT, CDR2 SNEGSKA (reference sequence). The CDR3 nucleotides read TGCAGTGCTAAACCCGGGACAGGCCGGTCCACAGATACGCAGTATTTT. This codes for CSAKPGTGRSTDTQYF.

This clonotype was detected many times. The CDR3 sequence is CSAKGYGSGTDTQYF. CDR3 DNA sequence: TGCAGTGCTAAAGGGTACGGGTCGGGCACAGATACGCAGTATTTT. V is TRBV20-1 and J is TRBJ2-3; the D is unclear. CDR1 DFQATT and CDR2 SNEGSKA come from the germline V gene (reference sequence). With 4 bases removed from V and 1 base from J, the gap between germline ends came to 15 bases. The CDR3 loop spans 15 amino acids.